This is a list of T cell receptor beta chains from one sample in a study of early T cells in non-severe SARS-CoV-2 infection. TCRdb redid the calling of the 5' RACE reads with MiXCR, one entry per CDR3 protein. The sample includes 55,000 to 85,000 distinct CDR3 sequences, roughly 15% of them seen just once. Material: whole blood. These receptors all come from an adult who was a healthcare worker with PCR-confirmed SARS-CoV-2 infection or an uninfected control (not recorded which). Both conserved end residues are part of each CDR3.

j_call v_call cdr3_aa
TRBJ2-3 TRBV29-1 CSVVKGLAASTDTQYF
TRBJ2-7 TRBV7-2 CASSPDRVYEQYF
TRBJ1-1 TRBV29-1 CSVEDGGNTEAFF
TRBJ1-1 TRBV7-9 CASSSFGDTNTEAFF
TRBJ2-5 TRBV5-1 CASSLGTAQETQYF
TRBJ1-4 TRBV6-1 CASLRAGFATNEKLFF
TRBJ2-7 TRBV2 CASRETDFYEQYF
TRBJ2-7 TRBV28 CASSSIPGTSGSPYEQYF
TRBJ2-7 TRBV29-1 CSVEDTDYEQYF
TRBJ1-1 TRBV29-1 CSVEPFNNPVGAFF